The 13 T cell receptor beta chains given below trace back to one sample, sequenced in a study of T cell repertoires in cytomegalovirus infection. MiXCR was run by TCRdb on the reads, yielding one entry per CDR3 protein. This sample carries 400,000 or so distinct CDR3 sequences, approximately 32% of them seen once, and the ten largest clones take approximately 14%. Sequenced sample: PBMCs. These receptors all stem from a human donor in good health (CMV status not recorded). Some clones in this sample may be carry-over from other donors' samples.

The chain is built from TRBV7-2 and TRBJ1-4, with D perhaps matching TRBD1 (5 bases). The CDR3 has 13 residues. Germline CDR1 reads SGHTA; CDR2 reads FQGNSA. V dropped 5 bases and J dropped 11 bases, with 15 bases sitting between them. The DNA for the CDR3 is TGTGCCAGCAGCATGGACACGGCGCGTAAACTGTTTTTT. Translated, it gives CASSMDTARKLFF.

This clonotype was recorded a few times. The rearrangement links TRBV29-1 to TRBJ2-1, with 7 bases lining up with TRBD1. V lost 6 bases and J lost 5; bases outside the gene matches: 7. This CDR3 region has 13 residues. The germline CDR1 and CDR2 sequences are SQVTM and ANQGSEA. The CDR3 loop is CSVARGLDNEQFF. The CDR3 bases are TGCAGCGTCGCAAGGGGGCTCGACAATGAGCAGTTCTTC.

The table lists this clonotype with a few counts. The chain carries TRBV20-1 and TRBJ2-1; D might be TRBD2 (6 bases). V gave up 7 bases and J gave up 8 bases, with 18 bases separating them. The germline V gene encodes CDR1 DFQATT and CDR2 SNEGSKA (reference sequence). CDR3 length: 13 residues. CDR3 amino acids: CSEKRAIRDEQFF. The CDR3 bases are TGCAGTGAAAAGCGGGCTATAAGGGATGAGCAGTTCTTC.

This sequence joins TRBV7-9 and TRBJ2-3; 9 nucleotides align to TRBD1. Per germline, CDR1 SEHNR and CDR2 FQNEAQ (reference sequence). The CDR3 runs 16 residues. V lost 5 bases and J lost 4; bases outside the gene matches: 10. For the CDR3, the DNA is TGTGCCAGCAGCCTTTTACAGGGGGCAGTCTCAGATACGCAGTATTTT. Its translation: CASSLLQGAVSDTQYF.

The J gene is TRBJ2-2, the V gene TRBV7-9, with D maybe TRBD1 (6 bases). The CDR3 totals 15 residues. CDR1 SEHNR and CDR2 FQNEAQ come from the germline V gene (reference sequence). The CDR3 loop reads CVGARMGQNTGELFF. The CDR3 DNA reads as TGTGTCGGGGCGAGGATGGGACAAAACACCGGGGAGCTGTTTTTT.

This clonotype was counted only a few times. The V and J genes are TRBV7-6 and TRBJ1-2; 8 nucleotides match TRBD1. Germline V gene sequence: CDR1 SGHVS, CDR2 FNYEAQ. This CDR3 has 14 amino acids. J lost 4 bases, V lost 2 bases, and 3 bases had no gene match. CDR3 nucleotides: TGTGCCAGCAGCTTACCCGGGACAGGCTATGGCTACACCTTC. Its translation: CASSLPGTGYGYTF.

The sample holds one count of this clonotype. An end of the junction does not agree with germline; a read error may underlie this. The genes are TRBV27 and TRBJ1-3, with 9 nucleotides matching TRBD1. The CDR3 is made up of 16 amino acids. From germline, CDR1 is MNHEY and CDR2 SMNVEV (reference sequence). The CDR3 reads CASSPGQGYPGTTIYF. The CDR3, as DNA: TGTGCCAGCAGTCCCGGACAGGGGTATCCTGGAACCACCATATATTTT.

A few counts support this clonotype. The chain carries TRBV28 and TRBJ1-2, with D hard to call. Germline assignment: CDR1 MDHEN and CDR2 SYDVKM. V was cut by 5 bases and J by 8 bases, with 12 bases left in between. The length of the CDR3 is 12 residues. This CDR3 is CASSKSTAGYTF. The CDR3 DNA sequence: TGTGCCAGCAGTAAATCTACGGCCGGCTACACCTTC.

This clonotype was seen more than once but under ten times. The V and J genes are TRBV5-1 and TRBJ2-7, with a possible D match to TRBD1 (6 bases). Germline V lookup: CDR1 SGHRS, CDR2 YFSETQ. V dropped 4 bases and J dropped 4 bases, with 9 bases sitting between them. The CDR3 runs 12 residues. CDR3 DNA: TGCGCCAGCAGCCCAGGGGAATACGAGCAGTACTTC. It specifies CASSPGEYEQYF.

This clonotype has ten or more counts. The gene calls are TRBV19 and TRBJ1-5, with D possibly matching TRBD1 (6 bases). This CDR3 spans 14 amino acids. V was clipped by 5 bases and J by 5 bases, with 13 bases between them. Germline-derived CDR1 and CDR2 are LNHDA and SQIVND (reference sequence). CDR3 in DNA: TGTGCCAGTAGTGACAGGACACGGGATCAGCCCCAGCATTTT. Its protein product is CASSDRTRDQPQHF.

This clonotype was recorded at least ten times. The chain combines TRBV7-2 with TRBJ1-1; possible D gene TRBD1, 5 bases. V shed 1 base and J shed 0 bases, with 6 bases lying between them. Germline CDR1 reads SGHTA; CDR2 reads FQGNSA. CDR3 size: 14 residues. CDR3 coding DNA: TGTGCCAGCAGCTTAGGGACAATGAACACTGAAGCTTTCTTT. This encodes CASSLGTMNTEAFF.

The gene calls are TRBV19 and TRBJ1-1; unclear D gene. Germline loops: CDR1 LNHDA, CDR2 SQIVND (reference sequence). The V end lost 3 bases, the J end lost 4 bases, and 9 bases lay between the germline ends. The CDR3 consists of 13 residues. The CDR3 sequence: CASSIPLGTEAFF. For the CDR3, the DNA is TGTGCCAGTAGTATCCCCCTCGGCACTGAAGCTTTCTTT.

The chain couples TRBV6-8 to TRBJ1-4; D is possibly TRBD1 (5 bases). The CDR3 is 14 amino acids. Per germline, CDR1 MNHGY and CDR2 SAAAGT. Trimming took 6 bases from V and 7 from J, leaving 15 bases between them. The chain's CDR3 is CASRGLPAGEKLFF. In nucleotides, the CDR3 is TGTGCCAGCAGGGGACTTCCCGCGGGTGAAAAACTGTTTTTT.